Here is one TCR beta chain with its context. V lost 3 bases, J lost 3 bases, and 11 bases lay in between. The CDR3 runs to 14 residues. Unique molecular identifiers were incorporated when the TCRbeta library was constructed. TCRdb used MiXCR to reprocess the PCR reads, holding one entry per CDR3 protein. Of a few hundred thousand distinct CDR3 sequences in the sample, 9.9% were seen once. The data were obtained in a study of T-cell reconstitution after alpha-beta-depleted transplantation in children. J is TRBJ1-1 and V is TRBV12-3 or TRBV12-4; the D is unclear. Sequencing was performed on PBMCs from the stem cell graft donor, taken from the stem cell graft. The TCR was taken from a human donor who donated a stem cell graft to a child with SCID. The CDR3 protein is CASSLRATDTEAFF. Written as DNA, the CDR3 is TGTGCCAGCAGTTTGCGGGCTACGGACACTGAAGCTTTCTTT.